This T cell receptor (beta chain) was captured by sequencing in a study of T cell responses to AZD1222 COVID-19 vaccine. General observations from the study: Increases in Spike-specific TCR breadth and depth were seen after two AZD1222 doses. Baseline seropositives among AZD1222 recipients totaled only six or seven. Repertoire samples came only from after the peak T cell response.

Using immunoSEQ multiplex PCR, the repertoire was profiled, and TCRdb retains in-frame clones only, with some absent. The sample lists some 150,000 clones, about 90% occurring once. Investigators merged groups given second doses at roughly 4 or roughly 12 weeks. As concerns this clone: The antigen is undetermined.

Losses at the gene ends were 6 bases for V and 2 bases for J; bases not matched to a gene: 5. The germline CDR1 and CDR2 sequences are LNHDA and SQIVND (reference sequence). The CDR3 totals 15 residues. The rearrangement joins TRBV19 to TRBJ1-3, with 9 bases that match TRBD1. This material consisted of peripheral blood, taken 28 days after the second AZD1222 dose. The sequence derives from an adult who received the AZD1222 COVID-19 vaccine. CDR3 residues: CASSLQGAPGNTIYF. CDR3 coding DNA: TGTGCCAGTAGCCTACAGGGGGCTCCTGGAAACACCATATATTTT.